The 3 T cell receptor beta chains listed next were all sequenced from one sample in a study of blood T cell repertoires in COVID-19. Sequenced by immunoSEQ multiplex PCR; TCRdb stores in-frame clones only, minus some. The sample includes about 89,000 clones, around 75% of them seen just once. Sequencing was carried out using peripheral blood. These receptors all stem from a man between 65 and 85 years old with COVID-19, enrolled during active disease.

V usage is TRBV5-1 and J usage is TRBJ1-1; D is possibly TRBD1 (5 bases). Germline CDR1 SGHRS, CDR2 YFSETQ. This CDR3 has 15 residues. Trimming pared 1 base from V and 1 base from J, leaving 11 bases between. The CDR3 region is CASSLLGGSNTEAFF. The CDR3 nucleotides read TGCGCCAGCAGCTTGCTCGGGGGATCGAACACTGAAGCTTTCTTT.

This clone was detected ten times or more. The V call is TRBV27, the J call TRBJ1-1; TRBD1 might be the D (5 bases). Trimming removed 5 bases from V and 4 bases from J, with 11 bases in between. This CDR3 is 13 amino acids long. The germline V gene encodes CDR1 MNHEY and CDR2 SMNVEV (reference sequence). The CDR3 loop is CASSKGQGTEAFF. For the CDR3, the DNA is TGTGCCAGCAGTAAGGGGCAGGGCACTGAAGCTTTCTTT.

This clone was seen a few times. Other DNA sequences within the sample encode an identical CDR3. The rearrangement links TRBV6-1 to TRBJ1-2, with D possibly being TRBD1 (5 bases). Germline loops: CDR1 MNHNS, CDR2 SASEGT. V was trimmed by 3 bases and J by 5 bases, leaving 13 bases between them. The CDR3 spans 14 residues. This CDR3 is CASSEGPRGYGYTF. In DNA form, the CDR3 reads TGTGCCAGCAGTGAGGGCCCCCGGGGGTATGGCTACACCTTC.